Listed below are T cell receptor beta chains from one sample, sequenced in a study of blood T cell repertoires in COVID-19. Clones were read by immunoSEQ multiplex PCR, and TCRdb kept only the in-frame ones, dropping some. Among some 290,000 clones, 85% to 95% were seen once, and the ten largest hold 3.9%. Sample: PBMCs or T cells enriched from blood (not recorded which). The receptors shown here come from a woman aged 25 to 39 who had been exposed to COVID-19. Both conserved end residues are part of each CDR3. The order of the fields is V gene, J gene, D gene, CDR3 protein, CDR3 DNA. The D gene is left open where the match is weak.

>TRBV10-1|TRBJ1-2|TRBD1
CASSCPGTGGEGGYTF
TGCGCCAGCAGTTGTCCAGGGACAGGGGGCGAGGGCGGCTACACCTTC
>TRBV11-3|TRBJ2-1|NA
CASSLEGGQTYNEQFF
TGTGCCAGCAGCTTAGAGGGGGGACAGACATACAATGAGCAGTTCTTC
>TRBV11-1|TRBJ1-1|TRBD1
CASSPQGGNTEAFF
TGTGCCAGCAGCCCACAGGGGGGGAACACTGAAGCTTTCTTT
>TRBV2|TRBJ1-1|NA
CASSRESEGFF
TGTGCCAGCAGCAGGGAATCGGAAGGTTTCTTT
>TRBV7-2|TRBJ2-2|TRBD2
CASRAGTSATGELFF
TGTGCCAGCAGGGCCGGGACTAGCGCCACCGGGGAGCTGTTTTTT
>TRBV5-4|TRBJ1-2|NA
CASSLEGRKGNGYTF
TGTGCCAGCAGCTTGGAGGGGAGGAAGGGGAATGGCTACACCTTC
>TRBV6-1|TRBJ2-5|TRBD2
CASSESIAGARETQYF
TGTGCCAGCAGTGAATCAATAGCGGGGGCCCGTGAGACCCAGTACTTC
>TRBV18|TRBJ1-2|NA
CASSPDYGYTF
TGTGCCAGCTCACCCGACTATGGCTACACCTTC
>TRBV6-2/TRBV6-3|TRBJ1-2|NA
CASSGHGGVYGYTF
TGTGCCAGCAGTGGTCACGGGGGTGTCTATGGCTACACCTTC
>TRBV19|TRBJ2-3|NA
CASRDRGTQYF
TGTGCCAGTAGGGACAGAGGTACGCAGTATTTT